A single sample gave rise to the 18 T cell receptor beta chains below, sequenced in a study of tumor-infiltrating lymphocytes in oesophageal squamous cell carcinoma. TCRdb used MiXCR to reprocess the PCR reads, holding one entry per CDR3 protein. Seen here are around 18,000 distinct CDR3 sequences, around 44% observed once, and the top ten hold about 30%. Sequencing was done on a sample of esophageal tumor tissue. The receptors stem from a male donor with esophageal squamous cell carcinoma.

CDR3: CASSSDAFNYGYTF. DNA of the CDR3: TGTGCCAGCAGCTCCGATGCCTTTAACTATGGCTACACCTTC. The rearrangement links TRBV11-2 to TRBJ2-7; D gene uncertain. The DNA end lines up better with TRBJ1-2; the J call may be wrong. The germline CDR1 and CDR2 sequences are SGHAT and FQNNGV. This CDR3 has 14 residues.

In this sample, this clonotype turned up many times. The CDR3 bases are TGTGCCAGCAGCTTCCCGACTAGCGGGGGCCCTAAAACTCTCCCCGCGAACACCGGGGAGCTGTTTTTT. Residues: CASSFPTSGGPKTLPANTGELFF. The chain has TRBV7-2 and TRBJ2-2; 12 positions match TRBD2. This CDR3 comprises 23 residues. Germline V gives CDR1 SGHTA, CDR2 FQGNSA. Losses at the gene ends were 3 bases for V and 0 bases for J; bases not matched to a gene: 20.

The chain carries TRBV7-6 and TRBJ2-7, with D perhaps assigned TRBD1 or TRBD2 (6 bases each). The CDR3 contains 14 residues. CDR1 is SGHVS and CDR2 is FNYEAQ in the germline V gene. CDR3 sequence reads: CSSVRGLSYNEQYF. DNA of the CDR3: TGTAGCTCAGTCCGGGGGCTATCCTACAATGAGCAGTACTTC.

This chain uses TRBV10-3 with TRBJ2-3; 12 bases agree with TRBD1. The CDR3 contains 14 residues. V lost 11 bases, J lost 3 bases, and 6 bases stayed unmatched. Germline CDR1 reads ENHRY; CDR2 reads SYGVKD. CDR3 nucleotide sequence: TGTGCCGTTAGGGACAGGGGGCGTACAGATACGCAGTATTTT. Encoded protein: CAVRDRGRTDTQYF.

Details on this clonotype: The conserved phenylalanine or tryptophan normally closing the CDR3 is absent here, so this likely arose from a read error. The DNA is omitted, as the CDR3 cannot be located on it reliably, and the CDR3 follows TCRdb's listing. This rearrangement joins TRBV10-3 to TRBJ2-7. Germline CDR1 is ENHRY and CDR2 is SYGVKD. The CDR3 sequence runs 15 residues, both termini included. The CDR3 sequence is CAISEPELYGYTFGS.

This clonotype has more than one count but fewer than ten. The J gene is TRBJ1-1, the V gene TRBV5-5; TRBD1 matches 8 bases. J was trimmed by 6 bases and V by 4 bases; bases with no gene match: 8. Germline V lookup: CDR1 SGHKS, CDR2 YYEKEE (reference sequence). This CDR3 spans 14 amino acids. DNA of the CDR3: TGTGCCAGCAGCCAAACCAGGGGGCGACCTGAAGCTTTCTTT. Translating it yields CASSQTRGRPEAFF.

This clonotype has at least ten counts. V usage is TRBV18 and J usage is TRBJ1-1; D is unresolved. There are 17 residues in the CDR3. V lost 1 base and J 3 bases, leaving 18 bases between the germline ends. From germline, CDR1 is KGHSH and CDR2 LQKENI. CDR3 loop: CASSPQVGLSDDTEAFF. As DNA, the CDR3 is TGTGCCAGCTCACCACAAGTTGGGTTATCCGATGACACTGAAGCTTTCTTT. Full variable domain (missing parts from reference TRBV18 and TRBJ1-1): NAGVMQNPRHLVRRRGQEARLRCSPMKGHSHVYWYRQLPEEGLKFMVYLQKENIIDESGMPKERFSAEFPKEGPSILRIQQVVRGDSAAYFCASSPQVGLSDDTEAFFGQGTRLTVV.

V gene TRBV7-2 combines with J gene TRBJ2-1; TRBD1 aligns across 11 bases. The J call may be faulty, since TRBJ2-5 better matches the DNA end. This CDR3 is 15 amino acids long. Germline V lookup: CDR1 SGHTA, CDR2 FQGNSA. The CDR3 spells CASSLGTGGLETQYF. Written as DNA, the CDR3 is TGTGCCAGCAGCTTAGGGACAGGGGGCTTGGAGACCCAGTACTTC.

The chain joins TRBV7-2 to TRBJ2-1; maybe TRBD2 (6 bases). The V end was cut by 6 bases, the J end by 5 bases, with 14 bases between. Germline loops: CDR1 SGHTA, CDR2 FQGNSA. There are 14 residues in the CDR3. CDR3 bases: TGTGCCAGCAGACTTACGGGAGCGGACAATGAGCAGTTCTTC. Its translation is CASRLTGADNEQFF.

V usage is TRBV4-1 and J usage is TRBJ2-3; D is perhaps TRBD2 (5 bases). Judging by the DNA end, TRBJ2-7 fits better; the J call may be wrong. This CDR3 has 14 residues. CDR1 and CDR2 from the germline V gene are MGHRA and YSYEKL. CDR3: CASSQAAEGVGQYF. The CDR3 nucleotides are TGCGCCAGCAGCCAAGCGGCTGAGGGCGTCGGGCAGTACTTC.

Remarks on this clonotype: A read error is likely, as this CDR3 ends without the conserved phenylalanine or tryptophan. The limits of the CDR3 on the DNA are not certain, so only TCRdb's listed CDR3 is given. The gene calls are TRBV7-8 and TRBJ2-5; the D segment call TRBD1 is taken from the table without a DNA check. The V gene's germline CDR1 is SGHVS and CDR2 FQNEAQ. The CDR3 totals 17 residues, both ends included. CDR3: CASSLYAQGNYEQYFGN.

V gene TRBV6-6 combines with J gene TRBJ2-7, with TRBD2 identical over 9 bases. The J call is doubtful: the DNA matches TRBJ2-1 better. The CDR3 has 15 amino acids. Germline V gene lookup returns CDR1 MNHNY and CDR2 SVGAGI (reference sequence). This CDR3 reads CAAKHRREGYNEQFF. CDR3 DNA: TGTGCCGCCAAGCATAGGCGGGAGGGTTACAATGAGCAGTTCTTC.

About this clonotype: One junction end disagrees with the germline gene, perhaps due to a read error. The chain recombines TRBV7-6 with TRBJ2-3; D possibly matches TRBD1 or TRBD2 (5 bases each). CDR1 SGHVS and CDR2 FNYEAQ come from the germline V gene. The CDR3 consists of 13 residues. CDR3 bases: TGTGCCAGCAGCTTAGGATTGGGGGATACGCCGTATTTT. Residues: CASSLGLGDTPYF.

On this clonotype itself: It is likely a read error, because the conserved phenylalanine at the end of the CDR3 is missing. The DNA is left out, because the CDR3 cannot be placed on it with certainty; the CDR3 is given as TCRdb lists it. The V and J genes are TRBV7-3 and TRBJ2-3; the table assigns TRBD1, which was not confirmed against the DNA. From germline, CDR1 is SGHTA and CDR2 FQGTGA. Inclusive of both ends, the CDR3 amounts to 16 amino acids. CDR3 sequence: CASSLRTEIHPSTSAP.

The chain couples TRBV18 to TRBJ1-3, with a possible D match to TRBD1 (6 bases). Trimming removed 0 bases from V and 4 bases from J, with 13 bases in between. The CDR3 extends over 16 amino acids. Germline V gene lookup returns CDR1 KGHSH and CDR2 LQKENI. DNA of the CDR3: TGTGCCAGCTCACCACCGTCACAGGGCGTCGGAAACACCATATATTTT. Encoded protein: CASSPPSQGVGNTIYF.

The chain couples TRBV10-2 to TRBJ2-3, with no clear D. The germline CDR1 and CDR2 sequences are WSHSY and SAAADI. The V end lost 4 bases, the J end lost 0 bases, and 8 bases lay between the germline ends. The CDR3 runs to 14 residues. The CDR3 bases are TGCGCCAGCAGTGTCGGAAGAAGCACAGATACGCAGTATTTT. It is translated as CASSVGRSTDTQYF.

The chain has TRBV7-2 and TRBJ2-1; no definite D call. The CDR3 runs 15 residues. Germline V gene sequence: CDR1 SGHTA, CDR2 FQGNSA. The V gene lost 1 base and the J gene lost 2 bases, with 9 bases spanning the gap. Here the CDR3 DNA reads TGTGCCAGCAGCTTAGATGCGAACCCCTACAATGAGCAGTTCTTC. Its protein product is CASSLDANPYNEQFF.

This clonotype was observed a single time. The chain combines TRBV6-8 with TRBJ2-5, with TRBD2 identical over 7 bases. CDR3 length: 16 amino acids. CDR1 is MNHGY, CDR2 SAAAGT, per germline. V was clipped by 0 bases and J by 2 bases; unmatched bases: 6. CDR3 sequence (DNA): TGTGCCAGCAGTTACTCGAGAGCGGGGCCGCAAGAGACCCAGTACTTC. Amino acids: CASSYSRAGPQETQYF.